This record looks at one TCR beta chain sequence and its context. This sample was included in a study of shared clonotypes between healthy human individuals. Template for every sorted-subset replicate PCR totaled roughly 200 ng DNA, 25,000 to 30,000 T cell genomes. TCRdb keeps only in-frame clones here, not all; method: immunoSEQ multiplex PCR. In the table there are about 2.2 million clones, over 85% of which are singletons. CD8 cells classed as naive were CD45RO-negative and positively selected for CCR7, excluding terminally differentiated effector memory CD45RA+ cells. Trimming at V came to 0 bases and at J to 3 bases, leaving 10 bases not matched to a gene. This CDR3 is 18 amino acids long. The germline V gene encodes CDR1 LGHNA and CDR2 YNFKEQ.

The sequence was collected from a man aged 18 to 29 in good health. Some clones in this sample may be carry-over from other donors' samples. Sequencing was carried out using naive CD8+ T cells from PBMCs. The rearrangement uses TRBV4-2 and TRBJ1-4, with 7 bases fitting TRBD1. The CDR3 sequence is CASSQDRQGRGANEKLFF. The DNA of the CDR3 is TGTGCCAGCAGCCAAGATAGACAGGGTCGGGGAGCTAATGAAAAACTGTTTTTT.